This T cell receptor (beta chain) came from a study of blood T cell repertoires in COVID-19. Whole-study context: Samples of COVID-19 (acute and convalescent) were obtained from the United States, Italy and Spain. Nucleic acid was either cDNA or gDNA, and it came from T cells, B-cell-depleted T cells, or PBMCs.

Only one count was recorded for this clone. Per the study methods: Reference gene primer amplification gave nucleated cell count estimates. Only in-frame clones appear in the TCRdb table, and some are missing; sequencing was by immunoSEQ multiplex PCR. D and trimming come from the DNA, and the V and J calls and clone size come from that table. The table records under 40,000 clones, 65% to 90% of them present only once. This sequence originates from an elderly woman with active or convalescent COVID-19. Sequenced input: peripheral blood.

The CDR3 DNA reads TGTGCCAGCAGTTACCGTGACAACAATGAGCAGTTCTTC. It is translated as CASSYRDNNEQFF. V usage is TRBV6-6 and J usage is TRBJ2-1; D unclear. The CDR3 runs to 13 residues. Germline V gives CDR1 MNHNY, CDR2 SVGAGI (reference sequence). V lost 2 bases to trimming and J lost 5 bases, with 7 bases between them.